Listed here is a single T cell receptor (beta chain). Original processing notes: Amplification of reference gene primers provided the estimated nucleated cell counts. The table came from immunoSEQ multiplex PCR; TCRdb's copy has only in-frame clones and leaves some out. For V, J and clone size, that table is used; D and trimming come from the DNA. The sample holds 49,000 or so clones, around 83% seen once. The data are from a study of blood T cell repertoires in COVID-19. Across the whole study: Some COVID-19 samples were acute and others convalescent; all came from the United States, Italy and Spain. PBMCs, B-cell-depleted T cells, or T cells provided the cDNA or gDNA that made up the material.

The germline V gene encodes CDR1 LNHDA and CDR2 SQIVND (reference sequence). The CDR3 runs to 16 residues. Trimming shortened V by 5 bases and J by 0 bases, and 11 bases separated the two germline ends. This chain connects TRBV19 to TRBJ2-6; a weak D match, TRBD1 (5 bases). What was sequenced was peripheral blood. The source is a man aged 60 to 75 with active COVID-19. The CDR3 DNA is TGTGCCAGTAGTCCCAGGGCAGTCTCTGGGGCCAACGTCCTGACTTTC. It codes for CASSPRAVSGANVLTF. Using reference TRBV19 and TRBJ2-6 for the parts outside the CDR3, the full variable domain is DGGITQSPKYLFRKEGQNVTLSCEQNLNHDAMYWYRQDPGQGLRLIYYSQIVNDFQKGDIAEGYSVSREKKESFPLTVTSAQKNPTAFYLCASSPRAVSGANVLTFGAGSRLTVL.